Following are 10 T cell receptor beta chains from one sample sequenced in a study of T cells in Graves' hyperthyroidism and ophthalmopathy (dated by TCRdb to between 2019 and 2020). To prepare the library, multiplex PCR was applied. Sequenced using an Illumina HiSeq 2000. The TCR beta CDR3 regions were amplified from the RNA transcripts. A first-round RT-PCR of the TCR CDR3 used the HTBI primer set with the Qiagen OneStep RT-PCR kit. TCRdb trimmed public reads at Q25 via fastp, called clones via MiXCR and kept in-frame beta chains. Each entry merges the rows of one CDR3 protein and shows their most common DNA and genes. This sample lists fewer than 900,000 distinct CDR3 sequences; about 17% were detected once. The top ten hold roughly 8% of the sample. Specimen: blood. The origin of the receptors is a man aged 18 to 35 with Graves' hyperthyroidism.

In DNA, the CDR3 is TGTGCCAGCAGGCCTAGCAGTGCCGGGGTGAGCTCCTACGAGCAGTACTTC. As protein: CASRPSSAGVSSYEQYF. The chain joins TRBV4-2 to TRBJ2-7; possibly TRBD2 for D (5 bases). V dropped 6 bases and J dropped 0 bases, with 21 bases sitting between them. From germline, CDR1 is LGHNA and CDR2 YNFKEQ. The CDR3 spans 17 residues.

This chain uses TRBV2 with TRBJ1-5; 8 nucleotides agree with TRBD1. This CDR3 is 16 amino acids long. V dropped 4 bases and J dropped 1; count of bases not matched to a gene: 6. Germline V gene sequence: CDR1 SNHLY, CDR2 FYNNEI. The CDR3 sequence: CASSGGTGLSNQPQHF. CDR3 in DNA: TGTGCCAGCAGTGGAGGGACAGGCCTAAGCAATCAGCCCCAGCATTTT.

The table lists this clonotype with a few counts. The chain recombines TRBV20-1 with TRBJ2-7; D perhaps matches TRBD2 (7 bases). Per germline, CDR1 DFQATT and CDR2 SNEGSKA (reference sequence). V lost 1 base and J 0 bases, leaving 13 bases between the germline ends. This CDR3 is built from 15 residues. The CDR3 protein is CSARVGGDISYEQYF. In DNA, the CDR3 is TGCAGTGCTAGAGTAGGGGGGGATATCTCCTACGAGCAGTACTTC.

This chain links TRBV11-3 with TRBJ2-1; TRBD2 matches at 8 bases. Per germline, CDR1 SGHNT and CDR2 YENEEA. CDR3 size: 18 residues. The ends lost 5 bases at V and 8 bases at J; junction bases unmatched: 20. The CDR3 region is CASSPRRGGREGRYEQFF. CDR3 DNA sequence: TGTGCCAGCAGCCCCCGAAGGGGTGGCCGGGAGGGCCGCTATGAGCAGTTCTTC.

This clonotype was counted ten times or more. This rearrangement joins TRBV25-1 to TRBJ2-7; D possibly corresponds to TRBD1 (5 bases). Germline-derived CDR1 and CDR2 are MGHDK and SYGVNS. Deletions cut 4 bases from V and 3 bases from J, with 13 bases between. This CDR3 contains 14 residues. The CDR3 protein is CASSAWGRLYEQYF. The CDR3 bases are TGTGCCAGCAGTGCCTGGGGCAGGCTCTACGAGCAGTACTTC.

This clonotype was detected many times. The V gene is TRBV4-3, the J gene TRBJ1-1; D is possibly TRBD1 (5 bases). The CDR3 extends over 13 amino acids. Trimming pared 0 bases from V and 3 bases from J, leaving 5 bases between. The germline V gene has CDR1 LGHNA and CDR2 YSLEER. The CDR3 loop is CASSQDRDTEAFF. The CDR3 bases are TGCGCCAGCAGCCAAGACAGGGACACTGAAGCTTTCTTT.

This clonotype is a singleton in its sample. A much bigger clone sits one base away, suggesting this may be a read error. For the CDR3, the DNA is TGTGCCAGCAGAAACAGGTTCTGCGAGCAGTACTTC. Translating it yields CASRNRFCEQYF. The rearrangement links TRBV6-2 or TRBV6-3 to TRBJ2-7; D may be TRBD1 (5 bases). There are 12 residues in the CDR3. V was cut by 6 bases and J by 6 bases, with 12 bases left in between. The germline V gene encodes CDR1 MNHEY and CDR2 SVGEGT.

This clonotype was recorded a few times. The rearrangement uses TRBV10-3 and TRBJ2-1; 13 positions agree with TRBD2. The junction had 5 bases not matched to a gene; V was cut back by 6 bases and J by 6 bases. Germline-derived CDR1 and CDR2 are ENHRY and SYGVKD. The CDR3 runs 15 residues. CDR3 DNA sequence: TGTGCCATCAGGACGGGACTAGCGGGACTCAATGAGCAGTTCTTC. Translating gives CAIRTGLAGLNEQFF.

The CDR3: CASSDWTNEQFF. DNA of the CDR3: TGTGCCAGCAGTGATTGGACTAATGAGCAGTTCTTC. The chain recombines TRBV6-1 with TRBJ2-1, with TRBD2 as a possible D gene (5 bases). The ends were cut back, 3 bases at V and 7 bases at J, with 7 bases in the middle. This CDR3 has 12 residues. The germline gives CDR1 MNHNS, CDR2 SASEGT.

V and J are TRBV24-1 and TRBJ2-1; D remains unclear. Germline assignment: CDR1 KGHDR and CDR2 SFDVKD. V lost 5 bases and J 10 bases, leaving 8 bases between the germline ends. CDR3 length: 11 residues. DNA of the CDR3: TGTGCCACCAGTGCTTTCGTCGAGCAGTTCTTC. Translating it yields CATSAFVEQFF.